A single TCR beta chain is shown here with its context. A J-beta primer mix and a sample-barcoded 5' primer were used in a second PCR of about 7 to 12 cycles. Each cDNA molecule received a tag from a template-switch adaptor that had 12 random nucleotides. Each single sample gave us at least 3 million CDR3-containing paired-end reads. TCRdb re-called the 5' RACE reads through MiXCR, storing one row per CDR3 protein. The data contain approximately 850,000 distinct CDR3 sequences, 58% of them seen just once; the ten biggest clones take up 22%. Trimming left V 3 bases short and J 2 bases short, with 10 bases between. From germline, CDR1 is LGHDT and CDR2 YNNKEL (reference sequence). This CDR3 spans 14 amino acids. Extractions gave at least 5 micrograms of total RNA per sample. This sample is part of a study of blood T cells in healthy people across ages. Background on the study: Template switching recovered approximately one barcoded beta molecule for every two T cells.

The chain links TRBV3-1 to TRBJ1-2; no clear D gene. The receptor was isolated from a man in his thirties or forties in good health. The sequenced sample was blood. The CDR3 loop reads CASSQIRSNYGYTF. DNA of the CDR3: TGTGCCAGCAGCCAGATCCGCAGCAACTATGGCTACACCTTC.